This entry lists 7 T cell receptor beta chains sequenced from one sample in a study of PD-1 blockade in classical Hodgkin lymphoma (TCRdb year 2020). The time point tag for this specimen amounts to: cycle 2 day 1 (C2D1) of nivolumab. Every trial patient had relapsed after autologous stem cell transplantation, and cohorts A, B and C differed in prior brentuximab vedotin exposure. Library creation used the immunoSEQ multiplex PCR assay. TCRdb holds this immuneACCESS table with in-frame rearrangements only. Some clones are missing; in checked studies, unresolved V genes explain under half, and the rest has no known cause. Here the sample has 25,000 to 35,000 clones; around 78% occur a single time. 20% to 25% of the sample rests with the top ten. This material consisted of peripheral blood mononuclear cells (PBMCs), taken before the second cycle of nivolumab. The receptors shown here come from a human donor with classical Hodgkin lymphoma.

The rearrangement links TRBV4-3 to TRBJ1-2; D might be TRBD1 (6 bases). Looked up from germline, CDR1 is LGHNA and CDR2 is YSLEER. Trimming cost V 0 bases and J 4 bases, with 12 bases left between them. This CDR3 is built from 15 residues. The CDR3 here is CASSQDFPGAYGYTF. As DNA, the CDR3 is TGCGCCAGCAGCCAAGATTTTCCGGGGGCCTATGGCTACACCTTC.

The chain carries TRBV7-9 and TRBJ2-1; no reliable D call. V was shortened by 2 bases and J by 4 bases, with 3 bases between the two germline ends. The CDR3 has 12 amino acids. Germline CDR1 is SEHNR and CDR2 is FQNEAQ (reference sequence). This CDR3 reads CASSLRYNEQFF. For the CDR3, the DNA is TGTGCCAGCAGCTTAAGGTACAATGAGCAGTTCTTC.

The J gene is TRBJ2-1, the V gene TRBV5-4, with TRBD2 matching 7 bases. The CDR3 totals 14 residues. Losses at the gene ends were 7 bases for V and 4 bases for J; bases not matched to a gene: 8. Germline V gene data show CDR1 as SGHNT and CDR2 as YYREEE (reference sequence). The CDR3 bases are TGTGCCAGCGGGGAGGGTGTTAGTTACAATGAGCAGTTCTTC. Its translation: CASGEGVSYNEQFF. The entire variable domain, with the rest obtained from reference TRBV5-4 and TRBJ2-1, is as follows: ETGVTQSPTHLIKTRGQQVTLRCSSQSGHNTVSWYQQALGQGPQFIFQYYREEENGRGNFPPRFSGLQFPNYSSELNVNALELDDSALYLCASGEGVSYNEQFFGPGTRLTVL.

The gene calls are TRBV4-1 and TRBJ2-7; TRBD2 aligns across 7 bases. CDR1 is MGHRA, CDR2 YSYEKL, per germline. V trimming: 6 bases; J trimming: 12 bases; junction bases outside the gene matches: 17. The CDR3 length is 14 residues. CDR3 coding DNA: TGCGCCAGCAGTAAGGGGACTAAGTCCTACGAGTTGTACTTC. Amino acids: CASSKGTKSYELYF.

The chain couples TRBV4-1 to TRBJ1-4; TRBD1 agrees at 8 bases. Per germline, CDR1 MGHRA and CDR2 YSYEKL. The CDR3 runs to 17 residues. The ends lost 0 bases at V and 6 bases at J; junction bases unmatched: 9. The DNA of the CDR3 is TGCGCCAGCAGCCAAGATGACCCCGGACAGGGAGATGAAAAACTGTTTTTT. This translates into CASSQDDPGQGDEKLFF.

The chain is built from TRBV10-3 and TRBJ1-6; 7 nucleotides align to TRBD1. Germline loops: CDR1 ENHRY, CDR2 SYGVKD. V was pared by 10 bases and J by 8 bases, with 8 bases of the junction left unmatched. The CDR3 extends over 13 amino acids. CDR3 nucleotides: TGTGCCAACAAACAGGGGACTCATTCACCCCTCCACTTT. It yields the protein CANKQGTHSPLHF.

The V and J genes are TRBV27 and TRBJ1-1; unclear D gene. Between the trimmed V and J ends, which lost 2 bases and 0 bases, there was a span of 4 bases. CDR1 is MNHEY and CDR2 is SMNVEV in the germline V gene (reference sequence). The CDR3 consists of 13 residues. CDR3 sequence: CASSLVLNTEAFF. The CDR3 coding sequence is TGTGCCAGCAGTTTAGTCTTGAACACTGAAGCTTTCTTT.